The 12 T cell receptor beta chains listed next were all sequenced from one sample in a study of vaccination and CD4 T cells after COVID-19. Their target antigens are unknown. Treatment indicated: approximately 9-day PBMC culture with coronavirus spike peptide pools or control peptides (ViraFEST assay). Cultured CD4+ T cells had their DNA profiled by the Oncomine TCR Beta short-read assay. Each CDR3 protein gets one entry after TCRdb re-called the PCR reads with MiXCR. Of 8,500 to 14,000 distinct CDR3 sequences listed, about two thirds are singletons. Sequencing used CD4+ T cells from blood, cultured in vitro, obtained before SARS-CoV-2 vaccination. The receptors derive from a human donor who had recovered from COVID-19.

The chain uses TRBV20-1 and TRBJ2-7; 10 bases are shared with TRBD2. Germline-derived CDR1 and CDR2 are DFQATT and SNEGSKA (reference sequence). V was clipped by 2 bases and J by 6 bases; unmatched bases: 7. The CDR3 spans 14 residues. In DNA form, the CDR3 reads TGCAGTGCTAGACAAACTAGCGGGATCGTCGAGCAGTACTTC. It translates to CSARQTSGIVEQYF.

The chain employs TRBV7-8 and TRBJ2-3; D is tentatively TRBD1 or TRBD2 (5 bases each). The CDR3 runs to 15 residues. V shed 6 bases and J shed 5 bases, with 18 bases lying between them. Looked up from germline, CDR1 is SGHVS and CDR2 is FQNEAQ. This chain's CDR3 is CASRLGTSTRDTQYF. The DNA of the CDR3 is TGTGCCAGCAGGCTTGGGACCTCGACCCGAGATACGCAGTATTTT.

The sample holds one count of this clonotype. The rearrangement joins TRBV27 to TRBJ2-5; D ambiguous. Trimming took off 3 bases at V and 3 bases at J, with 8 bases between the two ends. Germline CDR1 is MNHEY and CDR2 is SMNVEV (reference sequence). This CDR3 spans 13 amino acids. The CDR3 loop reads CASSFMTEETQYF. For the CDR3, the DNA is TGTGCCAGCAGTTTCATGACCGAAGAGACCCAGTACTTC.

This chain links TRBV10-2 with TRBJ2-2; TRBD2 agrees at 10 bases. V shed 6 bases and J 8 bases; nucleotides not matched to a gene: 0. The CDR3 runs 12 residues. CDR1 and CDR2 from the germline V gene are WSHSY and SAAADI. The CDR3 spells CASRLAGGELFF. Here the CDR3 DNA reads TGCGCCAGCAGACTAGCGGGAGGGGAGCTGTTTTTT.

The V call is TRBV27, the J call TRBJ2-5; D possibly corresponds to TRBD2 (6 bases). The CDR3 is 18 residues long. Trimming left V 3 bases short and J 0 bases short, with 20 bases between. CDR1 is MNHEY and CDR2 is SMNVEV in the germline V gene (reference sequence). Here the CDR3 reads CASSFVGAGRGHQETQYF. CDR3 bases: TGTGCCAGCAGTTTTGTCGGGGCAGGGCGGGGACACCAAGAGACCCAGTACTTC.

This chain joins TRBV6-1 and TRBJ2-1, with 11 bases aligning to TRBD2. Germline loops: CDR1 MNHNS, CDR2 SASEGT. CDR3 length: 16 amino acids. V was pared by 6 bases and J by 3 bases, with 7 bases of the junction left unmatched. CDR3 in amino acids: CASRKPGLAVYNEQFF. Written as DNA, the CDR3 is TGTGCCAGCAGAAAACCGGGACTAGCGGTCTACAATGAGCAGTTCTTC.

The genes are TRBV24-1 and TRBJ2-2; maybe TRBD2 (6 bases). Trimming pared 4 bases from V and 5 bases from J, leaving 13 bases between. Germline values: CDR1 KGHDR, CDR2 SFDVKD. The CDR3 is 15 amino acids. DNA of the CDR3: TGTGCCACCAGTGAGCCGGGGGATTTTACCGGGGAGCTGTTTTTT. Translation: CATSEPGDFTGELFF.

This sequence joins TRBV4-1 and TRBJ2-7, with D perhaps matching TRBD1 or TRBD2 (6 bases each). The germline V gene encodes CDR1 MGHRA and CDR2 YSYEKL. This CDR3 comprises 16 residues. V gave up 4 bases and J gave up 1 base, with 17 bases separating them. The CDR3 DNA reads TGCGCCAGCAGCCTCCTAGTGGAGGGGACATCCTACGAGCAGTACTTC. Translating it yields CASSLLVEGTSYEQYF.

In its sample, this clonotype was seen a few times. The chain carries TRBV12-3 or TRBV12-4 and TRBJ1-6; no clear D gene. The V gene lost 6 bases and the J gene lost 6 bases, with 6 bases spanning the gap. The CDR3 sequence is 12 residues long. The CDR3 sequence: CASSHSNSPLHF. DNA for the CDR3: TGTGCCAGCAGCCACAGTAATTCACCCCTCCACTTT.

The chain couples TRBV12-3 or TRBV12-4 to TRBJ1-1; the D gene is possibly TRBD1 (5 bases). CDR3 length: 13 residues. Trimming removed 6 bases from V and 0 bases from J, with 8 bases in between. CDR3 nucleotide sequence: TGTGCCAGCAGCTGGGGGGTGAACACTGAAGCTTTCTTT. Amino acids: CASSWGVNTEAFF.

A few counts support this clonotype. The chain joins TRBV20-1 to TRBJ2-2, with D perhaps TRBD1 (6 bases). CDR3 length: 15 residues. The V end lost 0 bases, the J end lost 1 base, and 9 bases lay between the germline ends. CDR1 and CDR2 (germline): DFQATT, SNEGSKA (reference sequence). DNA for the CDR3: TGCAGTGCTAGAGAGGGGGCGAGGAACACCGGGGAGCTGTTTTTT. Translation gives CSAREGARNTGELFF.

CDR3 amino acids: CAISGRQGPSETQYF. CDR3 coding DNA: TGTGCCATCAGTGGGAGACAGGGACCCTCAGAGACCCAGTACTTC. The V call is TRBV10-3, the J call TRBJ2-5, with TRBD1 matching over 7 bases. This CDR3 contains 15 residues. Germline V gene sequence: CDR1 ENHRY, CDR2 SYGVKD. V lost 4 bases to trimming and J lost 4 bases; unmatched junction nucleotides: 9.